This T cell receptor beta chain appears in the sequencing data of a study of T cell clonality in common variable immunodeficiency. Whole-study results and caveats: Compared with healthy controls, CVID subjects showed increased TCRbeta clonality, mostly in about a third. Fewer deletions and N-nucleotide insertions were reportedly seen in common variable immunodeficiency TCR beta sequences.

CDR3 length: 14 residues. In germline, CDR1 is SEHNR, CDR2 FQNEAQ (reference sequence). This clone was observed a handful of times. Its matching antigen is unknown. The sequence runs out 3 residues before the end of the CDR3; the remainder is reconstructed from the germline J gene. TCRdb's copy holds only in-frame clones and misses some; the assay was immunoSEQ multiplex PCR. The data show some 52,000 clones, none appearing only once, with 3% to 4% held by the ten largest. Patients and controls were mostly of Caucasian heritage. Blood samples were heparinized, about 4.5 to 9 ml per donor. The chain employs TRBV7-9 and TRBJ1-2; no definite D call. The sequencing input was peripheral blood mononuclear cells. The clonotype originates from a person aged 18 to 75 in good health. The CDR3 bases that were read are TGTGCCAGCAGCTTAATGGCTAGCGGGAGCGAC. Translation gives CASSLMASGSD. The CDR3 in full is CASSLMASGSDYTF.